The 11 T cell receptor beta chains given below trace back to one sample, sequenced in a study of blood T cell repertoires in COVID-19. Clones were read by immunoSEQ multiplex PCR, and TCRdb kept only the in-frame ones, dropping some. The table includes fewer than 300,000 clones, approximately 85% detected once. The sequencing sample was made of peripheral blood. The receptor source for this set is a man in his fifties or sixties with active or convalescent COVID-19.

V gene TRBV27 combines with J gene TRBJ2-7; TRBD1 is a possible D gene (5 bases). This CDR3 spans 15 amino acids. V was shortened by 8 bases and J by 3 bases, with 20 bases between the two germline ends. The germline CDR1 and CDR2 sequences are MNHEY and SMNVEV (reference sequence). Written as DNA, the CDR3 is TGTGCCAGCTGGGTAGGGGCAAGCGCGATCTACGAGCAGTACTTC. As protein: CASWVGASAIYEQYF.

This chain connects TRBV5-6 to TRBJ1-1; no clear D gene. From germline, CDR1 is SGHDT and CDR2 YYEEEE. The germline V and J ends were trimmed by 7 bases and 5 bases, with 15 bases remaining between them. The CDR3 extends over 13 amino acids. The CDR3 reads CASRRTEGTEAFF. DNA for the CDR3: TGTGCCAGCCGCAGGACGGAGGGTACTGAAGCTTTCTTT.

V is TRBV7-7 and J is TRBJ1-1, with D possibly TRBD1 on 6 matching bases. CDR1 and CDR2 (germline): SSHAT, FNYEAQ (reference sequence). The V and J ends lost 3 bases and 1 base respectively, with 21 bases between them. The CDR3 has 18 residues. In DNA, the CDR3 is TGTGCCAGCAGCTTGGGGGTTCGGGTACAGGGATGGAACACTGAAGCTTTCTTT. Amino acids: CASSLGVRVQGWNTEAFF. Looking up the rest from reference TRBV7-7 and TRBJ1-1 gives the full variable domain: GAGVSQSPRYKVTKRGQDVTLRCDPISSHATLYWYQQALGQGPEFLTYFNYEAQPDKSGLPSDRFSAERPEGSISTLTIQRTEQRDSAMYRCASSLGVRVQGWNTEAFFGQGTRLTVV.

The CDR3 nucleotides are TGTGCCAGCAGCGACGGACTAGCGGGAGTTTGGCAGACCCAGTACTTC. Protein: CASSDGLAGVWQTQYF. The chain carries TRBV11-2 and TRBJ2-5; 13 bases are shared with TRBD2. Germline assignment: CDR1 SGHAT and CDR2 FQNNGV. The V and J ends lost 5 bases and 6 bases, in that order; junction bases with no gene match: 9. The CDR3 has 16 amino acids.

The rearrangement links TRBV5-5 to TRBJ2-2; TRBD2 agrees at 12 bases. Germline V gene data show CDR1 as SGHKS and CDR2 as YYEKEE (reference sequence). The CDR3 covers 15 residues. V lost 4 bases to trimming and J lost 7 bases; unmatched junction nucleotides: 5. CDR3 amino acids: CASSLAGGVDGELFF. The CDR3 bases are TGTGCCAGCAGCCTAGCGGGAGGGGTGGACGGGGAGCTGTTTTTT.

The CDR3 loop reads CASSFASSGANVLTF. The DNA for the CDR3 is TGTGCCAGCAGTTTTGCGAGCTCTGGGGCCAACGTCCTGACTTTC. The V and J genes are TRBV27 and TRBJ2-6; D gene unclear. Germline V gene sequence: CDR1 MNHEY, CDR2 SMNVEV (reference sequence). With 3 bases removed from V and 0 bases from J, the gap between germline ends came to 6 bases. The CDR3 covers 15 residues.

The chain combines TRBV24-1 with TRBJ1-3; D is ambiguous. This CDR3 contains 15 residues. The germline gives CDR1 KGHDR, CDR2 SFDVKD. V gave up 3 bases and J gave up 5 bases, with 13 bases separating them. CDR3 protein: CATSDPSDGRNTIYF. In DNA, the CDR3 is TGTGCCACCAGTGATCCTTCCGACGGGAGAAACACCATATATTTT.

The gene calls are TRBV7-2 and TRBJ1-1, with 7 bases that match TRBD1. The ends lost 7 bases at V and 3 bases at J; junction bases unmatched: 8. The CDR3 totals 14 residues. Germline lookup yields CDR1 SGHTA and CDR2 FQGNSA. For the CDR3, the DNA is TGTGCCAGCACCCCCAGGGGGGCCTACACTGAAGCTTTCTTT. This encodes CASTPRGAYTEAFF.

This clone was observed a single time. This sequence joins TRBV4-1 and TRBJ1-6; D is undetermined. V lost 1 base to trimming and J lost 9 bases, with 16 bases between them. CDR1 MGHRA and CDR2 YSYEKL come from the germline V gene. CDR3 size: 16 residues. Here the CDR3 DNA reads TGCGCCAGCAGCCAAGGACCGGGAGGGAATACTTCACCCCTCCACTTT. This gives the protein CASSQGPGGNTSPLHF.

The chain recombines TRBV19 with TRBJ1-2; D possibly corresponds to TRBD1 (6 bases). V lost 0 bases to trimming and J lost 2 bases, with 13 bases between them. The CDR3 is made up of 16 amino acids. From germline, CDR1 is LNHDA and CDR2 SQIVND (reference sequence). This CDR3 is CASSIEPTGINYGYTF. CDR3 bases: TGTGCCAGTAGTATAGAACCTACAGGGATCAACTATGGCTACACCTTC.

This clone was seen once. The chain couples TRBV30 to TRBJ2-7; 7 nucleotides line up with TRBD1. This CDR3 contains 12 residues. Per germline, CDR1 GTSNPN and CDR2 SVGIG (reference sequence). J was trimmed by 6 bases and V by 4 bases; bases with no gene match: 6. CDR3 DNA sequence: TGTGCCTGGAACAGGGGTCTCTCCGAGCAGTACTTC. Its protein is CAWNRGLSEQYF.